This TCR beta chain appears in the sequencing data of a study of T cells in Graves' hyperthyroidism and ophthalmopathy. This clonotype has at least ten counts. The antigen remains unidentified. Patients were excluded because of uncontrolled infection, other autoimmune disease, pregnancy or lactation. The study based diagnoses on clinical symptoms, serum thyroxine and TRAb, thyroid ultrasound and orbital computed tomography. Out of approximately 10 ml of fresh peripheral blood came the PBMCs. Broader study findings: Ophthalmopathy and stable hyperthyroidism were separated by a 13 V-J model.

Amplified TCR beta CDR3 regions derived from RNA transcripts. A first-round RT-PCR of the TCR CDR3 used the HTBI primer set. TCRdb re-derived calls from the multiplex PCR reads in MiXCR, one entry per CDR3 protein. Of a few hundred thousand distinct CDR3 sequences listed, 15% to 17% are singletons. The V gene end was trimmed by 6 bases and the J gene end by 2 bases; junction bases not matched to a gene: 1. The CDR3 covers 14 residues. This chain connects TRBV12-3 or TRBV12-4 to TRBJ2-7, with 13 bases fitting TRBD2. The receptor was isolated from a woman aged 18-29 years with Graves' hyperthyroidism. Sequences were obtained from blood. CDR3 sequence: CASRGLAGTYEQYF. The CDR3 coding sequence is TGTGCCAGCAGGGGACTAGCGGGAACCTACGAGCAGTACTTC.